The rows below give T cell receptor beta chains drawn from one sample of a study of T cell responses to AZD1222 COVID-19 vaccine. Some clones are missing from TCRdb's copy, which holds only in-frame ones; the method was immunoSEQ multiplex PCR. This sample yields tens of thousands of clones, of which around 80% are seen a single time; roughly 28% belongs to the top ten. The sample in question was peripheral blood, obtained 28 days after the second dose of the MenACWY control vaccine. The receptors derive from an adult who received the MenACWY meningococcal vaccine as a control. CDR3s include the opening cysteine and the closing phenylalanine or tryptophan. The order of the fields is J gene, V gene, CDR3 protein.

j_gene: TRBJ1-1
v_gene: TRBV6-2/TRBV6-3
CDR3aa: CASSSTTGPTEAFF

j_gene: TRBJ1-2
v_gene: TRBV10-3
CDR3aa: CAISGTANYGYTF

j_gene: TRBJ1-5
v_gene: TRBV24-1
CDR3aa: CATKRGVQEASNQPQHF

j_gene: TRBJ1-2
v_gene: TRBV4-3
CDR3aa: CASSQERWGQQGYTF

j_gene: TRBJ2-1
v_gene: TRBV15
CDR3aa: CATSRDSGREDEQFF

j_gene: TRBJ2-1
v_gene: TRBV9
CDR3aa: CASSAGGKRNEQFF

j_gene: TRBJ2-2
v_gene: TRBV30
CDR3aa: CAWGKRLGGELFF

j_gene: TRBJ1-1
v_gene: TRBV7-3
CDR3aa: CASSLGPSDEAFF

j_gene: TRBJ2-1
v_gene: TRBV5-4
CDR3aa: CASSLRSRAGGGANEQFF

j_gene: TRBJ1-3
v_gene: TRBV3-1/TRBV3-2
CDR3aa: CASSLGDSGNTIYF

j_gene: TRBJ2-7
v_gene: TRBV3-1/TRBV3-2
CDR3aa: CASSQITSGAYEQYF

j_gene: TRBJ1-4
v_gene: TRBV5-1
CDR3aa: CASSLGTVSLANEKLFF

j_gene: TRBJ2-7
v_gene: TRBV3-1/TRBV3-2
CDR3aa: CASSSGTSGRIYEQYF

j_gene: TRBJ1-6
v_gene: TRBV2
CDR3aa: CASSDWDLRLDNSPLHF

j_gene: TRBJ2-2
v_gene: TRBV6-5
CDR3aa: CASSYPYALYTGELFF

j_gene: TRBJ2-3
v_gene: TRBV29-1
CDR3aa: CSVEASTDTQYF

j_gene: TRBJ1-3
v_gene: TRBV9
CDR3aa: CASSGGRVSGNTIYF

j_gene: TRBJ1-2
v_gene: TRBV6-5
CDR3aa: CASRRQGALNYGYTF